This T cell receptor beta chain was observed in a study of shared clonotypes between healthy human individuals. Assay used: immunoSEQ multiplex PCR; TCRdb lists only in-frame clones, some missing. The data show about 1.1 million clones, 77% seen once. V was cut by 1 base and J by 3 bases, with 10 bases left in between. Germline values: CDR1 SGHRS, CDR2 YFSETQ. The CDR3 totals 14 residues. The sample consisted of memory CD4+ T cells from PBMCs. Subset denoted: CD45RA-negative fraction. The sequence came from a man younger than 35 in good health. Some clones in this sample may be carry-over from other donors' samples. J is TRBJ2-5 and V is TRBV5-1; no firm D call. The CDR3 loop is CASSLTGPEETQYF. CDR3 DNA sequence: TGCGCCAGCAGCTTGACTGGTCCCGAAGAGACCCAGTACTTC. The entire variable domain, with the rest obtained from reference TRBV5-1 and TRBJ2-5, is as follows: KAGVTQTPRYLIKTRGQQVTLSCSPISGHRSVSWYQQTPGQGLQFLFEYFSETQRNKGNFPGRFSGRQFSNSRSEMNVSTLELGDSALYLCASSLTGPEETQYFGPGTRLLVL.